These T cell receptor beta chains were read from a single sample in a study of control samples from healthy donors and cancer patients. Profiling relied on immunoSEQ multiplex PCR, and the TCRdb table lists in-frame clones only, not all of them. The data hold 70,000 to 80,000 clones, with around 90% observed a single time. Sequenced input: PBMCs. These receptors were collected from a woman between 45 and 60 years old with colorectal cancer. The CDR3 runs from the conserved cysteine through the conserved F or W. The D gene is left open where the match is weak. Clone size is stated in some rows and not others, as once, few, many or a class when expanded.

J gene	clone size	D gene	V gene	CDR3 DNA	CDR3 protein
TRBJ1-1	-	TRBD1	TRBV28	TGTGCCAGCAGTACTGGACAGGGTAACACTGAAGCTTTCTTT	CASSTGQGNTEAFF
TRBJ1-3	-	TRBD1	TRBV29-1	TGCAGCGTGGGGACAGGGGGCTTTGGAAACACCATATATTTT	CSVGTGGFGNTIYF
TRBJ1-2	-	TRBD1	TRBV6-1	TGTGCCAGCAGTGAAAGACAGGGGAACTATGGCTACACCTTC	CASSERQGNYGYTF
TRBJ1-1	-	TRBD1	TRBV27	TGTGCCAGCCGCAGACAGGGGAGTCCTGAAGCTTTCTTT	CASRRQGSPEAFF
TRBJ1-2	-	TRBD1	TRBV4-1	TGCGCCAGCAGCCAAGCGGACAGGGGGGCCTTAAGGGATGGCTACACCTTC	CASSQADRGALRDGYTF
TRBJ1-2	-	-	TRBV18	TGTGCCAGCTCACCAGAGGGTGCTGGCTACACCTTC	CASSPEGAGYTF
TRBJ2-3	-	-	TRBV3-1/TRBV3-2	TGTGCCAGCAGCAGTCGTCGGGGGGCGGGAGATACGCAGTATTTT	CASSSRRGAGDTQYF
TRBJ1-1	-	TRBD1	TRBV5-1	TGCGCCAGCAGCTTTACAGGGGGCGGGGCAGACACTGAAGCTTTCTTT	CASSFTGGGADTEAFF
TRBJ1-2	-	-	TRBV19	TGTGCCAGTAGTATGTCGGACTATGGCTACACCTTC	CASSMSDYGYTF
TRBJ2-3	-	-	TRBV30	TGTGCCTGGAGCAAAGTGGGGGGAGTAGATACGCAGTATTTT	CAWSKVGGVDTQYF
TRBJ2-5	-	-	TRBV10-3	TGTGCCATCAGTGAGTCCCGGGCCCCAGAGACCCAGTACTTC	CAISESRAPETQYF
TRBJ2-5	-	-	TRBV27	TGTGCCAGCAAAGAGGTAGGGTTCGGAGAGACCCAGTACTTC	CASKEVGFGETQYF
TRBJ2-3	-	TRBD2	TRBV6-4	TGTGCCAGCAGTGTTACGGCGGGGGGGCAAGATACGCAGTATTTT	CASSVTAGGQDTQYF
TRBJ2-3	-	TRBD2	TRBV9	TGTGCCAGCAGCGCTAGTGGCGGGGGGGCCGCAGATACGCAGTATTTT	CASSASGGGAADTQYF
TRBJ2-4	-	TRBD1	TRBV10-3	TGTGCCATCAGCCATGAGACAGGGTCGGGAAACATTCAGTACTTC	CAISHETGSGNIQYF
TRBJ1-3	-	-	TRBV28	TGTGCCAGCAGCTGGGGGGGTGGTGGAAACACCATATATTTT	CASSWGGGGNTIYF
TRBJ2-1	-	TRBD1	TRBV30	TGTGCCTGGAGCTCAAGGGGGACAGGGGGCAATGAGCAGTTCTTC	CAWSSRGTGGNEQFF
TRBJ1-1	-	-	TRBV7-8	TGTGCCAGCAGCTTAGTTTGGGGAAACACTGAAGCTTTCTTT	CASSLVWGNTEAFF
TRBJ2-2	-	TRBD1	TRBV19	TGTGCCAGTAGTAAACGACCGGGACAGGGGTCCACCGGGGAGCTGTTTTTT	CASSKRPGQGSTGELFF
TRBJ2-2	-	-	TRBV7-6	TGTGCCAGCAGCTTGGGCCATCCGAACACCGGGGAGCTGTTTTTT	CASSLGHPNTGELFF
TRBJ1-1	-	-	TRBV19	TGTGCCAGTAGTACAGGGGAGAACACTGAAGCTTTCTTT	CASSTGENTEAFF
TRBJ1-2	-	-	TRBV28	TGTGCCAGCAGTTCTGTCGGCTGGGACTATGGCTACACCTTC	CASSSVGWDYGYTF
TRBJ1-5	-	-	TRBV15	TGTGCCACCGGCCGGGACCTCAATCAGCCCCAGCATTTT	CATGRDLNQPQHF
TRBJ1-4	-	-	TRBV7-7	TGTGCCAGCAGCTTAGAGAGGGGTCCTAATGAAAAACTGTTTTTT	CASSLERGPNEKLFF
TRBJ1-1	-	-	TRBV2	TGTGCCAGCAGTTTAAGGAACACTGAAGCTTTCTTT	CASSLRNTEAFF
TRBJ2-3	once	-	TRBV19	TGTGCCAGTTCGACAGGCCCTTACACAGATACGCAGTATTTT	CASSTGPYTDTQYF
TRBJ2-1	-	-	TRBV20-1	TGCAGTGCTGTTCTATGGCCAGAGCAGTTCTTC	CSAVLWPEQFF
TRBJ1-3	-	-	TRBV12-3/TRBV12-4	TGTGCCAGCAGCCTCGGTGGAAACACCATATATTTT	CASSLGGNTIYF
TRBJ1-6	-	TRBD1	TRBV6-6	TGTGCCAGCAGTTACACAGGGGGGGATGATTCACCCCTCCACTTT	CASSYTGGDDSPLHF
TRBJ2-2	-	-	TRBV5-1	TGCGCCAGCAGCTTGGAGGCCCTCAGGGGCGGGGAGCTGTTTTTT	CASSLEALRGGELFF
TRBJ1-5	-	TRBD1	TRBV30	TGTGCCTGGAGGCCCTTTGGACAGGGAACTAATCAGCCCCAGCATTTT	CAWRPFGQGTNQPQHF
TRBJ1-5	-	-	TRBV21-1	TGTGCCAGCAGCCCGGGGCAGGGGAATCAGCCCCAGCATTTT	CASSPGQGNQPQHF
TRBJ1-2	-	-	TRBV6-1	TGTGCCAGCAGTGAAGGGTCTGCTAACTATGGCTACACCTTC	CASSEGSANYGYTF
TRBJ1-2	once	-	TRBV7-9	TGTGCCAGCAGCTCGAACGGGTGGGGCCAATATGGCTACACCTTC	CASSSNGWGQYGYTF